Shown below are 20 T cell receptor beta chains from a single sample sequenced in a study of T cell repertoires in cytomegalovirus infection. TCRdb itself ran the reads through MiXCR, one entry per CDR3 protein. The sample lists around 740,000 distinct CDR3 sequences, roughly 35% occurring once. Sequenced sample: PBMCs. These receptors all come from a human donor in good health (CMV status not recorded). Some clones in this sample may be carry-over from other donors' samples.

This clonotype has a count of ten or more. The genes are TRBV7-2 and TRBJ1-1, with TRBD1 as a possible D gene (5 bases). The CDR3 runs to 14 residues. Germline loops: CDR1 SGHTA, CDR2 FQGNSA. Trimming left V 2 bases short and J 1 base short, with 8 bases between. For the CDR3, the DNA is TGTGCCAGCAGCTTACAGGGCCCGAACACTGAAGCTTTCTTT. This gives the protein CASSLQGPNTEAFF.

This clonotype was recorded many times. Sequence at one end of the junction differs from germline and may be a read error. The chain is built from TRBV5-1 and TRBJ2-1; the D gene could be TRBD1 or TRBD2 (6 bases each). The germline CDR1 and CDR2 sequences are SGHRS and YFSETQ. The CDR3 is 15 amino acids. CDR3 region: CASSLGGTSYNEQFF. CDR3 nucleotides: TGTGCCAGCAGCTTAGGGGGGACTTCCTACAATGAGCAGTTCTTC.

The V call is TRBV6-1, the J call TRBJ1-1; TRBD1 aligns across 9 bases. V shed 7 bases, J shed 2 bases, and the junction held 8 bases outside the gene matches. This CDR3 has 15 residues. CDR1 and CDR2 from the germline V gene are MNHNS and SASEGT. CDR3 protein: CASNRQGGTNTEAFF. The CDR3 DNA follows: TGTGCCAGCAACCGACAGGGGGGGACCAACACTGAAGCTTTCTTT.

The chain recombines TRBV12-5 with TRBJ2-7; no reliable D call. V lost 0 bases and J 1 base, leaving 16 bases between the germline ends. Germline CDR1 is LGHNT and CDR2 is FRNRAP. The CDR3 runs 17 residues. This chain's CDR3 is CASGLVMLQAESYEQYF. As DNA, the CDR3 is TGTGCTAGTGGTTTGGTAATGCTCCAGGCCGAATCCTACGAGCAGTACTTC.

The sample holds a few counts of this clonotype. The chain has TRBV19 and TRBJ2-1; 8 bases map to TRBD2. The trim removed 4 bases at V and 9 bases at J, leaving 11 bases unmatched. CDR3 length equals 15 residues. Germline V gene sequence: CDR1 LNHDA, CDR2 SQIVND (reference sequence). CDR3 protein: CASSTGTRGDVEQFF. The DNA for the CDR3 is TGTGCCAGTAGTACCGGGACTAGAGGTGATGTTGAGCAGTTCTTC.

Concerning this clonotype itself: Germline is not matched at one junction end, which may reflect a read error. The J gene is TRBJ1-2, the V gene TRBV19; 8 bases are a match to TRBD1. The CDR3 is 14 residues long. Germline V CDR1 and CDR2: LNHDA, SQIVND (reference sequence). The CDR3 region has the DNA TGTGCCTGTAGTTCTCTGGACAGGGCCTATGGCTACACCTTC. Translating gives CACSSLDRAYGYTF.

This clonotype was seen a few times. At one end the junction does not follow the germline gene, possibly because of a read error. The J gene is TRBJ2-1, the V gene TRBV12-3 or TRBV12-4; TRBD2 is a possible D gene (5 bases). The CDR3 runs to 13 residues. CDR3 residues: CASSVGIYHEQFF. CDR3 nucleotides: TGTGCCAGCAGCGTCGGGATCTACCATGAGCAGTTCTTC.

This clonotype showed up many times. The chain combines TRBV28 with TRBJ2-7; perhaps TRBD1 as D (6 bases). Trimming cost V 3 bases and J 5 bases, with 14 bases left between them. CDR3 size: 14 residues. Germline V gives CDR1 MDHEN, CDR2 SYDVKM. The chain's CDR3 is CASSFVPGVHEQYF. CDR3 in DNA: TGTGCCAGCAGTTTCGTTCCAGGGGTCCACGAGCAGTACTTC. The full variable domain, in which reference TRBV28 and TRBJ2-7 provide the parts outside the CDR3, is DVKVTQSSRYLVKRTGEKVFLECVQDMDHENMFWYRQDPGLGLRLIYFSYDVKMKEKGDIPEGYSVSREKKERFSLILESASTNQTSMYLCASSFVPGVHEQYFGPGTRLTVT.

The chain carries TRBV7-6 and TRBJ1-2; perhaps TRBD1 as D (6 bases). Trimming removed 5 bases from V and 7 bases from J, with 20 bases in between. This CDR3 comprises 15 residues. From germline, CDR1 is SGHVS and CDR2 FNYEAQ. The CDR3 DNA follows: TGTGCCAGCAGCCTTTCGGGACATTTAGCTCGTGGCTACACCTTC. It specifies CASSLSGHLARGYTF.

This clonotype has at least ten counts. This chain uses TRBV28 with TRBJ1-5, with D perhaps TRBD1 (6 bases). Trimming shortened V by 6 bases and J by 5 bases, and 17 bases separated the two germline ends. The CDR3 totals 15 residues. Germline loops: CDR1 MDHEN, CDR2 SYDVKM. The CDR3 loop reads CASRPPLGQHQPQHF. DNA of the CDR3: TGTGCCAGCAGGCCTCCCCTTGGACAGCATCAGCCCCAGCATTTT.

About this clonotype: At one end, the junction sequence differs from germline, possibly due to a read error. The chain recombines TRBV7-2 with TRBJ2-1; a weak D match, TRBD2 (6 bases). The CDR3 spans 16 residues. Germline V CDR1 and CDR2: SGHTA, FQGNSA. The CDR3: CSSSLGRAGPVGEQFF. The CDR3 bases are TGTTCCAGCAGCTTAGGGCGTGCGGGGCCCGTGGGTGAGCAGTTCTTC.

This clonotype turned up a few times. The chain links TRBV7-8 to TRBJ2-3; 8 bases are shared with TRBD1. Germline loops: CDR1 SGHVS, CDR2 FQNEAQ. CDR3 length: 15 amino acids. Germline trimming cut 2 bases from V and 2 bases from J; bases unmatched to any gene: 3. The CDR3 loop reads CASSLLDRVTDTQYF. In nucleotides, the CDR3 is TGTGCCAGCAGCTTACTGGACAGGGTCACAGATACGCAGTATTTT.

The CDR3 region has the DNA TGTGCCACCAGCAGAGAACAGGGGTCGGGGCATAGCAATCAGCCCCAGCATTTT. Translating it yields CATSREQGSGHSNQPQHF. The chain recombines TRBV15 with TRBJ1-5, with TRBD1 identical over 7 bases. Trimming cost V 0 bases and J 0 bases; bases outside gene matches: 8. There are 18 residues in the CDR3. From germline, CDR1 is LNHNV and CDR2 YYDKDF (reference sequence).

This clonotype turned up a few times. The CDR3 nucleotides read TGTGCCAGCAGTGAACAGGGGAACACTGAAGCTTTCTTT. This sequence encodes CASSEQGNTEAFF. The chain employs TRBV6-1 and TRBJ1-1, with D tentatively TRBD1 (5 bases). The length of the CDR3 is 13 residues. The germline V gene encodes CDR1 MNHNS and CDR2 SASEGT. V was trimmed by 2 bases and J by 1 base, leaving 5 bases between them.

This clonotype showed up just once. This is likely a read error, given that the CDR3 carries no conserved phenylalanine or tryptophan at its end. The chain employs TRBV7-3 and TRBJ1-1, with no clear D. From germline, CDR1 is SGHTA and CDR2 FQGTGA. The CDR3 extends over 13 amino acids. With 2 bases removed from V and 1 base from J, the gap between germline ends came to 5 bases. Here the CDR3 reads CASSLAQNTEAFL. In DNA, the CDR3 is TGTGCCAGCAGCTTAGCCCAGAACACTGAAGCTTTCCTT.

At least ten counts were recorded for this clonotype. J is TRBJ2-2 and V is TRBV12-3 or TRBV12-4; a weak D match, TRBD2 (7 bases). V was trimmed by 6 bases and J by 4 bases, leaving 15 bases between them. The CDR3 spans 15 residues. CDR3 sequence (DNA): TGTGCCAGCAGCCCCTCCGGGGGGCTCACCGGGGAGCTGTTTTTT. Translated, it gives CASSPSGGLTGELFF.

V and J are TRBV5-4 and TRBJ2-1; D not resolved. The CDR3 contains 13 residues. Per germline, CDR1 SGHNT and CDR2 YYREEE (reference sequence). V was trimmed by 5 bases and J by 5 bases, leaving 11 bases between them. The CDR3 spells CASSNVRNNEQFF. DNA for the CDR3: TGTGCCAGCAGTAACGTTAGGAACAATGAGCAGTTCTTC.

This clonotype was seen more than once but under ten times. The V call is TRBV28, the J call TRBJ1-1, with D unresolved. Deletions cut 3 bases from V and 11 bases from J, with 13 bases between. The CDR3 runs to 12 residues. The V gene's germline CDR1 is MDHEN and CDR2 SYDVKM. The DNA of the CDR3 is TGTGCCAGCAGTTTTTCCTCCAGGCGGGCTTTCTTT. As protein: CASSFSSRRAFF.

This clonotype was detected many times. The chain joins TRBV12-3 or TRBV12-4 to TRBJ1-1; D uncertain. CDR3 length: 14 residues. V lost 6 bases and J 1 base, leaving 12 bases between the germline ends. CDR3 loop: CASRTLRENTEAFF. In nucleotides, the CDR3 is TGTGCCAGCAGGACCCTTAGAGAGAACACTGAAGCTTTCTTT.

This clonotype was counted between two and nine times. The chain links TRBV18 to TRBJ2-2, with D hard to call. V lost 0 bases to trimming and J lost 6 bases, with 11 bases between them. This CDR3 is built from 15 residues. Per germline, CDR1 KGHSH and CDR2 LQKENI. DNA for the CDR3: TGTGCCAGCTCACCACCGCCGCTTTCATCCGGGGAGCTGTTTTTT. Translating gives CASSPPPLSSGELFF. Complete variable domain (other parts from reference TRBV18 and TRBJ2-2): NAGVMQNPRHLVRRRGQEARLRCSPMKGHSHVYWYRQLPEEGLKFMVYLQKENIIDESGMPKERFSAEFPKEGPSILRIQQVVRGDSAAYFCASSPPPLSSGELFFGEGSRLTVL.